This TCR beta chain is drawn from a study of graft-versus-host responses after intestinal transplantation. General study results and limits: GvH clonotypes were identified within recipient marrow, with a subset emerging first in ileum or blood. Patients with graft-donor T cell macrochimerism had high graft-versus-host to host-versus-graft clonal ratios in allografts.

The CDR3 has 18 amino acids. CDR1 and CDR2 from the germline V gene are SGHRS and YFSETQ. V lost 0 bases, J lost 2 bases, and 8 bases stayed unmatched. TCRdb's table, derived via immunoSEQ multiplex PCR, lists solely in-frame clones and lacks some. The sample contains roughly 120,000 clones, around nine tenths of which appear only once. With regard to this clone: Its antigen is unidentified.

The starting material was unstimulated CD4+ T cells sorted from spleen or lymph node cells, obtained before intestinal transplant. The TCR was taken from a human donor who received an intestinal transplant. J is TRBJ2-3 and V is TRBV5-1; the match to TRBD2 covers 11 bases. CDR3 bases: TGCGCCAGCAGCTTGGGAGCGACTAGCGGGACACCCACAGATACGCAGTATTTT. Encoded protein: CASSLGATSGTPTDTQYF.